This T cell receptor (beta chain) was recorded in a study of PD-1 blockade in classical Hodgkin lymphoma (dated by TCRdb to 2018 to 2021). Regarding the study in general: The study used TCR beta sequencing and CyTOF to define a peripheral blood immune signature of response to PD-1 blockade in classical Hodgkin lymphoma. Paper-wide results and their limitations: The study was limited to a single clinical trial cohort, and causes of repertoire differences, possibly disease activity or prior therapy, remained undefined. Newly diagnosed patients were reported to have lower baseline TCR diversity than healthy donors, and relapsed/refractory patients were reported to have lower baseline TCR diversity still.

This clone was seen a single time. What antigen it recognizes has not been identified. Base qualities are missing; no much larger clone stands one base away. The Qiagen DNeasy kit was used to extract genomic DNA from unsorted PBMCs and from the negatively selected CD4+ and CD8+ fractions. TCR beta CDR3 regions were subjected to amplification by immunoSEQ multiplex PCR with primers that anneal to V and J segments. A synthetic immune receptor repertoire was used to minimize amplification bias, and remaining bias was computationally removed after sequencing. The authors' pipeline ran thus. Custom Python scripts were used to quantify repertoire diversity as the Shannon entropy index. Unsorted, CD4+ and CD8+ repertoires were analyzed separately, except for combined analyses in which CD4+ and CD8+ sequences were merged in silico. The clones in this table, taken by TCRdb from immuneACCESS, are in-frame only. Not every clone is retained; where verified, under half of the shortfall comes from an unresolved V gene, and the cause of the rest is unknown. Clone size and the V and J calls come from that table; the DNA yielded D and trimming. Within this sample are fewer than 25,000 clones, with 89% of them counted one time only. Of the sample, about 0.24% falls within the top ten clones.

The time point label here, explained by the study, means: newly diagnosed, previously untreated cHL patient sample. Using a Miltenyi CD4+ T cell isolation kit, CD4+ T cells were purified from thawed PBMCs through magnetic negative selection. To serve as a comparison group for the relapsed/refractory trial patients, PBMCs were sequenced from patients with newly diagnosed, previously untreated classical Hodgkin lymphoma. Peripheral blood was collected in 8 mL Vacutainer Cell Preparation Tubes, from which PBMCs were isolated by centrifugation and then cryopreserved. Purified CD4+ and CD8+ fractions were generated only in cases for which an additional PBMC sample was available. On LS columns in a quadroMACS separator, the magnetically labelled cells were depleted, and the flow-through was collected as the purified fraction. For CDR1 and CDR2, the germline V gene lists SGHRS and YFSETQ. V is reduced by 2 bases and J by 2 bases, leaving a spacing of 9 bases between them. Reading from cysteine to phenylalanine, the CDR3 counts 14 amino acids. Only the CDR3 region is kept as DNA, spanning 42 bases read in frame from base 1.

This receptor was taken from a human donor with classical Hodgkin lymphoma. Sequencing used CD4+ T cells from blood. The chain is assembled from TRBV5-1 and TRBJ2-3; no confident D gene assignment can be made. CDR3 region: CASSFGILTDTQYF. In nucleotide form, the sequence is TGCGCCAGCAGCTTTGGGATCCTCACAGATACGCAGTATTTT.